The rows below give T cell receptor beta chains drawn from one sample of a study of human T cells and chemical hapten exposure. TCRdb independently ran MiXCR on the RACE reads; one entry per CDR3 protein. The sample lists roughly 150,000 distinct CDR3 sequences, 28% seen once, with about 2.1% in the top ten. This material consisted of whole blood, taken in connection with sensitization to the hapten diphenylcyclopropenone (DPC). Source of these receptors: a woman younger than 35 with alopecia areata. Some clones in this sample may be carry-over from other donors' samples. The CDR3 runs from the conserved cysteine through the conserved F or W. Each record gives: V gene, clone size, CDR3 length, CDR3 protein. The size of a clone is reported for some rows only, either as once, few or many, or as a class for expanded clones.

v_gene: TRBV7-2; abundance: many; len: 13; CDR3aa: CASRTRRDSPLHF
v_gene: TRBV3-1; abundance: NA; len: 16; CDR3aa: CASSQVEGYLYNEQFF
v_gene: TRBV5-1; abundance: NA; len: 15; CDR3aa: CASSLDGLSADTQYF
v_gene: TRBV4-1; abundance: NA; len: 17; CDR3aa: CASSLTKWEGPYNEQFF
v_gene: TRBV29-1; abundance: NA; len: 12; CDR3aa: CSAWTGTYEQYF
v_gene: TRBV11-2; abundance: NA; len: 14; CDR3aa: CASSPIPMLYEQYF
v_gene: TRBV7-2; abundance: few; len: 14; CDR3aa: CASSLPPVNYGYTF
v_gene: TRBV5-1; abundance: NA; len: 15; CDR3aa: CASSERPDSYNEQFF
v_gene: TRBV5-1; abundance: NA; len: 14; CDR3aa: CASSLAGYSYEQYF
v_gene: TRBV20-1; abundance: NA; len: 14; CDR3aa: CSQTRGGAVETQYF
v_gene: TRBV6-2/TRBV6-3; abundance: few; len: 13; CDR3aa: CARPPTSTNEQFF
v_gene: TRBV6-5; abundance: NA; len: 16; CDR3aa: CASSYGQGSWDSPLHF
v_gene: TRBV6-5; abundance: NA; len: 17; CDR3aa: CASSYEASGGVRNEQFF
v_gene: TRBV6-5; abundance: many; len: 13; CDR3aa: CASRIRSNQPQHF
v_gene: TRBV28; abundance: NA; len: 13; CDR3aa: CASSLVQGAPQHF
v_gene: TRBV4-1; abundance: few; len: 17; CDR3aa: CASSKGWLPGRGGELFF
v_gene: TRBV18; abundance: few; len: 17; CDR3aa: CASSPLRGQPLTGELFF
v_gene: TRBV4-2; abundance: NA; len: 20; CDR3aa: CASSQSFRLPKPVTCNEQFF
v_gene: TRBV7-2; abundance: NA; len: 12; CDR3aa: CASSLGTQPQHF
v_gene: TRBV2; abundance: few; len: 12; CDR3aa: CASSEEGTGYTF
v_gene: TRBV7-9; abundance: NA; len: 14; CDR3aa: CASSLLAGGEEQYF
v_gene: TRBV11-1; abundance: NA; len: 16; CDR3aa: CASSPVQGGPGNTIYF
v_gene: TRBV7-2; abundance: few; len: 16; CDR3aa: CASSLSFLGSSYEQYF
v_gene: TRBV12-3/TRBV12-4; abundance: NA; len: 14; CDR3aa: CASTKTTAYNEQFF
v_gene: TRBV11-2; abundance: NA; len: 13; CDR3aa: CASSLIIQETQYF
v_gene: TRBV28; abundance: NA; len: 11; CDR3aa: CASMRSETQYF
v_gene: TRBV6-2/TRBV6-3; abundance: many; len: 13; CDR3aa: CASKQGAADTQYF
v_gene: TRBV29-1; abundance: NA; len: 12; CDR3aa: CSVGDGNQPQHF
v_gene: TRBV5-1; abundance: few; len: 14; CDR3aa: CASSWGNSYNEQFF
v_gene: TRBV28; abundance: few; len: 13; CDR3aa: CASTRDSSYEQYF
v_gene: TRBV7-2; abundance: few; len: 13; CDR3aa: CASSLVQGGEQFF
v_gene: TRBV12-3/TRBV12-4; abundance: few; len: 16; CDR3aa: CASSPGQGYNTGELFF
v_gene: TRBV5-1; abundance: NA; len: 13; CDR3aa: CASTHLGADTQYF
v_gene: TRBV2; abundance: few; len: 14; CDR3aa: CASSARGRVYGYTF
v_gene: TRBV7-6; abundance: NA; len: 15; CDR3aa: CASSLGGGPENEQFF
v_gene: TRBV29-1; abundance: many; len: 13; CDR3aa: CSAGVQRAETQYF
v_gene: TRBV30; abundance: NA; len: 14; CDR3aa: CAWSLGLSNQPQHF
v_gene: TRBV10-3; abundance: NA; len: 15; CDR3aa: CAISESAGGRNEQFF
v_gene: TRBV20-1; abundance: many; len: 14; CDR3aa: CSAMVGDPNEKLFF
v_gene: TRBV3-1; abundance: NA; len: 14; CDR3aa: CASSQGGNTGELFF
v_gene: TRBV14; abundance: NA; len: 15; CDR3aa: CASSPWGGLAAEQFF
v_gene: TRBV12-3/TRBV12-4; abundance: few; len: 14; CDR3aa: CASRTRRTQETQYF
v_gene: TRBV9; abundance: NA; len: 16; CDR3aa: CASSVEPRWMNTEAFF
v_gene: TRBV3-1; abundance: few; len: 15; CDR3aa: CASSLSPETNQPQHF
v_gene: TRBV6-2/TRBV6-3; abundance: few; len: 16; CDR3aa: CASTSTGGAGNQPQHF
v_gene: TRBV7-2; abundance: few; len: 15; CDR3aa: CASKSGHNMNTEAFF
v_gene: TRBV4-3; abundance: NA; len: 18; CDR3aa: CASSQDRWGEGLENTIYF
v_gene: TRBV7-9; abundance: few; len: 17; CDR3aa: CASSLAATGPDYNEQFF
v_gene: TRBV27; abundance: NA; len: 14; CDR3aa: CASSGWDSNQPQHF
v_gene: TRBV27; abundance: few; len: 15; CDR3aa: CASSYFRAKRNEQFF
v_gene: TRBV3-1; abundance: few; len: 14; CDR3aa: CASSRGEGQDGYTF
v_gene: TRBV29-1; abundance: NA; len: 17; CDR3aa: CSAQGTSGGSSYNEQFF
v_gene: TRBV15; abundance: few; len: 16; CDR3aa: CATSRPTGVRNTEAFF
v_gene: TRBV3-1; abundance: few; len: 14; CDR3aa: CASRWTGSYNEQFF
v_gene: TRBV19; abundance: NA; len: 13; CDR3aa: CASSMQATYEQYF
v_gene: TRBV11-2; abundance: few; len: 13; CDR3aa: CASSQQGRETQYF
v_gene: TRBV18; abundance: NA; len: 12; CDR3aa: CASSPGNPKQFF
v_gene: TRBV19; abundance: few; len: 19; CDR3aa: CASNWGLAALFSNTGELFF